This TCR beta chain derives from a study of shared clonotypes between healthy human individuals. The study drew its donors from healthy HIV-negative adults without recent acute infections or vaccinations. The split of CD4+ cells yielded CD45RA+ naive and CD45RA-negative memory subsets. Sorted-subset replicate PCR reactions contained roughly 200 ng DNA, corresponding to 29,000 or so T cell genomes. Repertoires were generated with immunoSEQ multiplex PCR, while TCRdb's copy carries only in-frame clones and drops some. The table shows about 2.3 million clones, with more than 80% occurring only once. Trimming removed 4 bases from V and 1 base from J, with 12 bases in between. CDR3 size: 14 residues. Looked up from germline, CDR1 is SQVTM and CDR2 is ANQGSEA.

The rearrangement uses TRBV29-1 and TRBJ2-3; maybe TRBD1 (6 bases). This clonotype was obtained from a man in his late teens or twenties in good health. Some clones in this sample may be carry-over from other donors' samples. Sequencing used naive CD4+ T cells from PBMCs. The subset: CD45RA+ positively selected. CDR3 coding DNA: TGCAGCGTTGCTACAGGGATAGGCACAGATACGCAGTATTTT. Translated, it gives CSVATGIGTDTQYF.